The 14 T cell receptor beta chains below were found in one sample sequenced in a study listed by TCRdb under 2016. Receptors were amplified or captured by RT-PCR. The run used an Illumina MiSeq. TCRdb trimmed the raw reads at Q25, called clones with MiXCR and kept productive beta chains. Merged by CDR3 protein, the rows form single entries marked with the most common genes and DNA. The sample profile shows 550,000 to 750,000 distinct CDR3 sequences; 13% to 15% of them were found once. 3.6% of the sample rests with the top ten. Material: memory CD4+ T cells from blood. The origin of the receptors is a female donor in good health, serving as a healthy control.

This clonotype has at least ten counts. The gene calls are TRBV6-5 and TRBJ2-5; 14 bases are shared with TRBD2. V dropped 5 bases and J dropped 5; count of bases not matched to a gene: 10. Germline CDR1 and CDR2: MNHEY and SVGAGI. The CDR3 totals 17 residues. In nucleotides, the CDR3 is TGTGCCAGCAGTCCGTCGGGACTAGCGGGAGAAGGGGAGACCCAGTACTTC. Translated, it gives CASSPSGLAGEGETQYF.

V gene TRBV7-2 combines with J gene TRBJ1-5, with 9 bases matching TRBD1. With V trimmed by 6 bases and J by 4 bases, 10 bases remained unmatched. Germline CDR1 reads SGHTA; CDR2 reads FQGNSA. The CDR3 is 16 amino acids. This CDR3 is CASSTGTGFWNQPQHF. CDR3 in DNA: TGTGCCAGCAGTACCGGGACAGGGTTTTGGAATCAGCCCCAGCATTTT.

The V call is TRBV6-5, the J call TRBJ2-2; maybe TRBD2 (6 bases). There are 17 residues in the CDR3. V was shortened by 0 bases and J by 4 bases, with 15 bases between the two germline ends. Looked up from germline, CDR1 is MNHEY and CDR2 is SVGAGI. This CDR3 is CASSYSSQTGSTGELFF. The CDR3 DNA reads as TGTGCCAGCAGTTACTCGAGTCAGACCGGGAGCACCGGGGAGCTGTTTTTT.

This clonotype was counted a few times. The chain links TRBV5-1 to TRBJ2-1, with 9 nucleotides matching TRBD2. Germline V gene lookup returns CDR1 SGHRS and CDR2 YFSETQ. The junction had 4 bases not matched to a gene; V was cut back by 3 bases and J by 6 bases. The CDR3 covers 14 residues. The CDR3 region has the DNA TGCGCCAGCAGCTACAGACTAGCGGTCAATGAGCAGTTCTTC. Translated: CASSYRLAVNEQFF.

This clonotype has more than one count but fewer than ten. This sequence joins TRBV20-1 and TRBJ2-7, with D possibly TRBD1 on 5 matching bases. Germline assignment: CDR1 DFQATT and CDR2 SNEGSKA (reference sequence). The CDR3 loop spans 11 amino acids. V was pared by 7 bases and J by 5 bases, with 12 bases between. The DNA for the CDR3 is TGCAGTGTTGACCCAGGGAACGAGCAGTACTTC. Its translation: CSVDPGNEQYF.

This clonotype was counted only a few times. The J gene is TRBJ2-1, the V gene TRBV6-6, with D perhaps being TRBD1 or TRBD2 (7 bases each). Trimming removed 6 bases at V and 1 base at J, with 13 bases between. The CDR3 length is 15 residues. Per the germline V gene, CDR1 is MNHNY and CDR2 is SVGAGI (reference sequence). This chain's CDR3 is CASSTQGGSYNEQFF. CDR3 DNA: TGTGCCAGCAGCACCCAGGGGGGGTCCTACAATGAGCAGTTCTTC.

V is TRBV10-3 and J is TRBJ2-1; D is possibly TRBD2 (6 bases). The CDR3 runs to 15 residues. Between the trimmed V and J ends, which lost 5 bases and 3 bases, there was a span of 14 bases. Germline lookup yields CDR1 ENHRY and CDR2 SYGVKD. CDR3 protein: CAISPEGLNYNEQFF. CDR3 DNA: TGTGCCATCAGTCCGGAGGGACTTAACTACAATGAGCAGTTCTTC.

The chain couples TRBV7-2 to TRBJ2-4; no definite D call. This CDR3 has 16 amino acids. The V and J ends lost 2 bases and 6 bases respectively, with 17 bases between them. Germline V gene data show CDR1 as SGHTA and CDR2 as FQGNSA. CDR3 residues: CASSLFGAAYRNIQYF. The CDR3 coding sequence is TGTGCCAGCAGCTTATTCGGAGCAGCTTACAGAAACATTCAGTACTTC. The full variable domain, completed using reference TRBV7-2 and TRBJ2-4, is GAGVSQSPSNKVTEKGKDVELRCDPISGHTALYWYRQSLGQGLEFLIYFQGNSAPDKSGLPSDRFSAERTGGSVSTLTIQRTQQEDSAVYLCASSLFGAAYRNIQYFGAGTRLSVL.

The chain uses TRBV9 and TRBJ2-1; D perhaps matches TRBD1 (6 bases). Germline loops: CDR1 SGDLS, CDR2 YYNGEE. The V gene lost 4 bases and the J gene lost 8 bases, with 16 bases spanning the gap. The CDR3 contains 14 residues. The CDR3 nucleotides are TGTGCCAGCAGCCCTGATGCCAGGGGCGATGAGCAGTTCTTC. Its protein product is CASSPDARGDEQFF.

This clonotype has just a few counts. The chain uses TRBV7-2 and TRBJ2-5; 7 nucleotides agree with TRBD1. V lost 5 bases to trimming and J lost 5 bases; unmatched junction nucleotides: 8. This CDR3 region has 14 residues. Germline CDR1 is SGHTA and CDR2 is FQGNSA. CDR3: CASSPTGVAETQYF. The CDR3 DNA is TGTGCCAGCAGCCCCACAGGGGTGGCGGAGACCCAGTACTTC.

This clonotype was picked up a small number of times. The chain employs TRBV11-2 and TRBJ2-1, with 8 bases lining up with TRBD1. The CDR3 has 16 residues. CDR1 is SGHAT, CDR2 FQNNGV, per germline. V lost 3 bases and J lost 0; bases outside the gene matches: 4. CDR3 loop: CASSFQGAGSYNEQFF. CDR3 coding DNA: TGTGCCAGCAGCTTTCAGGGGGCAGGCTCCTACAATGAGCAGTTCTTC. The variable domain in full, with the rest retrieved from reference TRBV11-2 and TRBJ2-1, is EAGVAQSPRYKIIEKRQSVAFWCNPISGHATLYWYQQILGQGPKLLIQFQNNGVVDDSQLPKDRFSAERLKGVDSTLKIQPAKLEDSAVYLCASSFQGAGSYNEQFFGPGTRLTVL.

The sample holds many counts of this clonotype. The rearrangement uses TRBV7-2 and TRBJ1-5; no clear D. Trimming removed 5 bases from V and 3 bases from J, with 8 bases in between. The V gene's germline CDR1 is SGHTA and CDR2 FQGNSA. The CDR3 contains 13 residues. The CDR3 loop reads CASSEGVNQPQHF. CDR3 coding DNA: TGTGCCAGCAGCGAAGGAGTCAATCAGCCCCAGCATTTT.

In this sample, this clonotype turned up many times. The CDR3 loop reads CASSQDPQGSNTEAFF. The DNA for the CDR3 is TGCGCCAGCAGCCAAGATCCCCAGGGGTCGAACACTGAAGCTTTCTTT. This rearrangement joins TRBV4-1 to TRBJ1-1, with a possible D match to TRBD1 (6 bases). The V end lost 0 bases, the J end lost 1 base, and 12 bases lay between the germline ends. Germline V lookup: CDR1 MGHRA, CDR2 YSYEKL. The CDR3 consists of 16 residues.

This clonotype showed up many times. V is TRBV15 and J is TRBJ1-5, with 8 bases fitting TRBD1. Germline loops: CDR1 LNHNV, CDR2 YYDKDF (reference sequence). This CDR3 is 15 amino acids long. The J segment lost 4 bases and the V segment lost 0 bases, leaving 2 bases of the junction unmatched. Written as DNA, the CDR3 is TGTGCCACCAGCAGAGACCGACAGGGGAATCAGCCCCAGCATTTT. Protein product: CATSRDRQGNQPQHF.